Presented here are 32 T cell receptor beta chains from one specimen sequenced in a study of blood T cell repertoires in COVID-19. This table comes from immunoSEQ multiplex PCR, and its TCRdb copy is limited to in-frame clones, with some not included. The sample records some 300,000 clones, 80% to 90% being singletons. The sequenced sample consisted of peripheral blood. The source of these receptors is a woman between 65 and 79 years old with COVID-19, enrolled during active disease.

The genes are TRBV5-8 and TRBJ1-6, with D possibly being TRBD1 (5 bases). Per the germline V gene, CDR1 is SGHTS and CDR2 is YDEGEE. The germline V and J ends were trimmed by 0 bases and 6 bases, with 13 bases remaining between them. CDR3 length: 16 residues. This chain's CDR3 is CASSLDGGGLNSPLHF. The DNA of the CDR3 is TGTGCCAGCAGCTTGGATGGGGGAGGACTTAATTCACCCCTCCACTTT.

This rearrangement joins TRBV5-1 to TRBJ1-2; D is undetermined. The V gene's germline CDR1 is SGHRS and CDR2 YFSETQ. Trimming shortened V by 4 bases and J by 5 bases, and 24 bases separated the two germline ends. The CDR3 loop spans 17 amino acids. The CDR3 here is CASSPDLGTVLSYGYTF. The CDR3 DNA follows: TGCGCCAGCAGCCCGGACTTGGGAACGGTCTTATCGTATGGCTACACCTTC.

This clone has just a few counts. This chain uses TRBV27 with TRBJ1-3, with TRBD1 matching over 7 bases. After removal of 6 bases from V and 5 bases from J, the junction contained 10 bases not matched to a gene. Germline V gene lookup returns CDR1 MNHEY and CDR2 SMNVEV (reference sequence). There are 15 residues in the CDR3. For the CDR3, the DNA is TGTGCCAGCAGACCCGGGGGCAGGGGGAGAAACACCATATATTTT. Protein sequence: CASRPGGRGRNTIYF.

J is TRBJ1-1 and V is TRBV3-1 (or the pseudogene TRBV3-2); TRBD1 matches 7 bases. This CDR3 is built from 15 residues. Looked up from germline, CDR1 is LGHDT and CDR2 is YNNKEL (reference sequence). Trimming cost V 6 bases and J 6 bases; bases outside gene matches: 13. CDR3 in amino acids: CASRWAGGLGAEAFF. The DNA of the CDR3 is TGTGCCAGCAGATGGGCAGGGGGATTAGGAGCTGAAGCTTTCTTT.

The genes are TRBV2 and TRBJ1-5; 9 nucleotides match TRBD1. From germline, CDR1 is SNHLY and CDR2 FYNNEI. Losses at the gene ends were 1 base for V and 3 bases for J; bases not matched to a gene: 13. The CDR3 extends over 19 amino acids. The CDR3 reads CASSEEWDRALFPNQPQHF. DNA of the CDR3: TGTGCCAGCAGTGAAGAATGGGACAGGGCCCTTTTCCCCAATCAGCCCCAGCATTTT.

This clone occurred once. The genes are TRBV29-1 and TRBJ1-1, with 7 bases aligning to TRBD1. After removal of 6 bases from V and 4 bases from J, the junction contained 11 bases not matched to a gene. The CDR3 loop spans 14 amino acids. Germline CDR1 is SQVTM and CDR2 is ANQGSEA. This CDR3 is CSVAARGQVTEAFF. CDR3 DNA sequence: TGCAGCGTAGCAGCAAGGGGGCAAGTCACTGAAGCTTTCTTT.

The genes are TRBV10-3 and TRBJ2-5, with D unclear. CDR1 ENHRY and CDR2 SYGVKD come from the germline V gene. The V gene lost 6 bases and the J gene lost 2 bases, with 10 bases spanning the gap. The CDR3 loop spans 13 amino acids. The CDR3 coding sequence is TGTGCCATCAGCCGATCCCTACAAGAGACCCAGTACTTC. Protein: CAISRSLQETQYF.

In the case of this clone: One end of the junction is discordant with germline, which a read error may explain. The genes are TRBV9 and TRBJ1-2; D is perhaps TRBD1 (6 bases). The CDR3 runs 13 residues. Looked up from germline, CDR1 is SGDLS and CDR2 is YYNGEE. The CDR3 region has the DNA TGTGCCAGCAGCCCGCGTCCCGGGACACCTTTGAGCTTC. This translates into CASSPRPGTPLSF.

The rearrangement joins TRBV27 to TRBJ1-1; 8 nucleotides match TRBD1. Germline values: CDR1 MNHEY, CDR2 SMNVEV (reference sequence). The CDR3 is 15 residues long. J gave up 2 bases and V 3 bases, and 5 bases lay outside the gene matches. CDR3 in amino acids: CASSLLDRVNTEAFF. The DNA of the CDR3 is TGTGCCAGCAGTTTGTTGGACAGGGTTAACACTGAAGCTTTCTTT.

This rearrangement joins TRBV9 to TRBJ1-2; 7 positions agree with TRBD1. Germline V lookup: CDR1 SGDLS, CDR2 YYNGEE. CDR3 length equals 15 residues. Trimming removed 2 bases from V and 9 bases from J; junction bases left unmatched: 13. The CDR3 reads CASSVTWDRAQSYTF. The CDR3 nucleotides are TGTGCCAGCAGCGTCACATGGGACAGAGCCCAGAGCTACACCTTC.

The chain joins TRBV18 to TRBJ1-1; D might be TRBD1 (6 bases). Looked up from germline, CDR1 is KGHSH and CDR2 is LQKENI. The CDR3 loop spans 14 amino acids. With 2 bases removed from V and 3 bases from J, the gap between germline ends came to 10 bases. The CDR3, as DNA: TGTGCCAGCTCACCAGGGGGCCCGGACACTGAAGCTTTCTTT. Translation: CASSPGGPDTEAFF.

The chain joins TRBV25-1 to TRBJ2-1; 8 nucleotides agree with TRBD1. The CDR3 has 12 residues. Germline-derived CDR1 and CDR2 are MGHDK and SYGVNS. V was clipped by 7 bases and J by 8 bases; unmatched bases: 4. The CDR3 region is CASTQGADEQFF. CDR3 nucleotide sequence: TGTGCCAGCACCCAGGGGGCCGATGAGCAGTTCTTC. Variable domain in full (rest from reference TRBV25-1 and TRBJ2-1): EADIYQTPRYLVIGTGKKITLECSQTMGHDKMYWYQQDPGMELHLIHYSYGVNSTEKGDLSSESTVSRIRTEHFPLTLESARPSHTSQYLCASTQGADEQFFGPGTRLTVL.

This chain links TRBV20-1 with TRBJ1-6; 8 bases are shared with TRBD1. There are 14 residues in the CDR3. V shed 3 bases, J shed 5 bases, and the junction held 3 bases outside the gene matches. Looked up from germline, CDR1 is DFQATT and CDR2 is SNEGSKA (reference sequence). CDR3 DNA sequence: TGCAGTGCTAGTGGGACAGGCAATAATTCACCCCTCCACTTT. This encodes CSASGTGNNSPLHF.

The chain is built from TRBV14 and TRBJ1-1; D is undetermined. The CDR3 covers 16 residues. Trimming left V 0 bases short and J 2 bases short, with 13 bases between. CDR1 and CDR2 (germline): SGHDN, FVKESK. Here the CDR3 reads CASSQDLWADNTEAFF. CDR3 in DNA: TGTGCCAGCAGCCAAGATTTGTGGGCAGACAACACTGAAGCTTTCTTT.

This clone has a handful of counts. The CDR3 reads CASSFRTVNYGYTF. The CDR3 DNA is TGTGCCAGCAGCTTCCGTACAGTCAACTATGGCTACACCTTC. This chain uses TRBV5-8 with TRBJ1-2, with D unclear. Germline CDR1 and CDR2: SGHTS and YDEGEE. The germline V and J ends were trimmed by 2 bases and 2 bases, with 10 bases remaining between them. CDR3 size: 14 residues. Full variable domain (outside the CDR3, taken from reference TRBV5-8 and TRBJ1-2): EAGVTQSPTHLIKTRGQQATLRCSPISGHTSVYWYQQALGLGLQFLLWYDEGEERNRGNFPPRFSGRQFPNYSSELNVNALELEDSALYLCASSFRTVNYGYTFGSGTRLTVV.

The rearrangement joins TRBV28 to TRBJ1-1; D perhaps matches TRBD1 (6 bases). V lost 7 bases, J lost 4 bases, and 16 bases lay in between. The CDR3 runs to 14 residues. Germline lookup yields CDR1 MDHEN and CDR2 SYDVKM. The CDR3 loop is CASTPSGGGTEAFF. The CDR3 DNA is TGTGCCAGCACTCCCTCGGGGGGCGGCACTGAAGCTTTCTTT.

Of note for this clone: This CDR3 is also generated by other DNA sequences in the sample. The CDR3 protein is CASSLATGGGTEAFF. CDR3 DNA: TGCGCCAGCAGCTTGGCGACAGGGGGAGGGACTGAAGCTTTCTTT. This chain uses TRBV5-1 with TRBJ1-1; 9 bases match TRBD1. The CDR3 contains 15 residues. From germline, CDR1 is SGHRS and CDR2 YFSETQ. V dropped 0 bases and J dropped 5; count of bases not matched to a gene: 5.

This clone was observed a single time. An end of the junction does not agree with germline; a read error may underlie this. The rearrangement links TRBV7-8 to TRBJ1-1; unclear D gene. Germline V gives CDR1 SGHVS, CDR2 FQNEAQ. The CDR3 is 16 residues long. The CDR3 bases are TGTGCCAGCAGCTTAGACGTAACAGTCTTGAACGCTGAAGCTTTCTTT. This encodes CASSLDVTVLNAEAFF.

J is TRBJ2-7 and V is TRBV12-3 or TRBV12-4; no definite D call. With 7 bases removed from V and 1 base from J, the gap between germline ends came to 11 bases. The CDR3 spans 13 residues. In DNA, the CDR3 is TGTGCCAGCACCCGGCGGTCTTCCTACGAGCAGTACTTC. It yields the protein CASTRRSSYEQYF.

The chain carries TRBV24-1 and TRBJ2-3, with D possibly TRBD2 on 6 matching bases. V was shortened by 3 bases and J by 0 bases, with 12 bases between the two germline ends. The germline gives CDR1 KGHDR, CDR2 SFDVKD. There are 16 residues in the CDR3. The CDR3 sequence: CATSDPGLYSTDTQYF. The CDR3 region has the DNA TGTGCCACCAGTGATCCCGGACTATATAGCACAGATACGCAGTATTTT.

The J gene is TRBJ2-3, the V gene TRBV7-2, with TRBD2 matching 8 bases. The CDR3 is made up of 16 amino acids. With V trimmed by 2 bases and J by 1 base, 5 bases remained unmatched. Germline-derived CDR1 and CDR2 are SGHTA and FQGNSA. The CDR3 DNA is TGTGCCAGCAGCTTAAGAAGCGGGGGCCGCACAGATACGCAGTATTTT. As protein: CASSLRSGGRTDTQYF.

The gene calls are TRBV7-2 and TRBJ1-1, with TRBD1 matching 7 bases. V gave up 3 bases and J gave up 5 bases; unmatched junction bases: 6. Germline lookup yields CDR1 SGHTA and CDR2 FQGNSA. CDR3 length equals 14 residues. The DNA for the CDR3 is TGTGCCAGCAGCTTTAACAGGGGTGGAACTGAAGCTTTCTTT. It specifies CASSFNRGGTEAFF.

Points on this clone: The same CDR3 arises from other DNA sequences in this sample as well. The chain links TRBV30 to TRBJ2-7; 7 nucleotides match TRBD1. V was clipped by 3 bases and J by 4 bases; unmatched bases: 6. This CDR3 region has 13 residues. Germline values: CDR1 GTSNPN, CDR2 SVGIG (reference sequence). DNA for the CDR3: TGTGCCTGGAGCCGGGACAGAGTTTACGAGCAGTACTTC. It codes for CAWSRDRVYEQYF.

The chain employs TRBV3-1 (or the pseudogene TRBV3-2) and TRBJ2-7; no firm D call. Germline loops: CDR1 LGHDT, CDR2 YNNKEL (reference sequence). The V gene lost 2 bases and the J gene lost 6 bases, with 8 bases spanning the gap. CDR3 size: 12 residues. The CDR3 DNA sequence: TGTGCCAGCAGCCAACGGTCCGTCGAGCAGTACTTC. Amino acid sequence: CASSQRSVEQYF.

The V call is TRBV7-9, the J call TRBJ1-2; D is unresolved. Looked up from germline, CDR1 is SEHNR and CDR2 is FQNEAQ (reference sequence). V was clipped by 4 bases and J by 4 bases, with 16 bases between them. The length of the CDR3 is 15 residues. CDR3 amino acids: CASSSNPSYFYGYTF. DNA for the CDR3: TGTGCCAGCAGCTCCAACCCGTCCTATTTCTATGGCTACACCTTC.

V usage is TRBV4-3 and J usage is TRBJ2-7; 8 nucleotides line up with TRBD1. The CDR3 totals 15 residues. Germline CDR1 and CDR2: LGHNA and YSLEER. V lost 0 bases and J lost 5; bases outside the gene matches: 6. Here the CDR3 reads CASSQDWRQGNEQYF. CDR3 nucleotide sequence: TGCGCCAGCAGCCAAGATTGGAGACAGGGGAACGAGCAGTACTTC.

The CDR3 loop is CASSLMGLEYNEQFF. CDR3 DNA sequence: TGTGCCAGCAGCTTAATGGGACTAGAATACAATGAGCAGTTCTTC. The gene calls are TRBV7-3 and TRBJ2-1; 8 bases are shared with TRBD2. Germline CDR1 and CDR2: SGHTA and FQGTGA. This CDR3 contains 15 residues. V lost 1 base, J lost 4 bases, and 3 bases stayed unmatched.

This chain connects TRBV5-3 to TRBJ1-5; possibly TRBD1 for D (5 bases). TRBV5-3 is designated an ORF whose function remains uncertain. This CDR3 contains 14 residues. Trimming removed 2 bases from V and 5 bases from J, with 11 bases in between. CDR3 sequence (DNA): TGTGCCAGAAGCTTCGCCAGGGCGCATCAGCCCCAGCATTTT. Encoded protein: CARSFARAHQPQHF.

The chain employs TRBV24-1 and TRBJ2-1, with 13 nucleotides matching TRBD2. The trim removed 9 bases at V and 3 bases at J, leaving 4 bases unmatched. CDR1 is KGHDR, CDR2 SFDVKD, per germline. This CDR3 contains 15 residues. The CDR3 loop reads CATPGTSGDYNEQFF. In DNA, the CDR3 is TGTGCCACCCCCGGGACTAGCGGGGACTACAATGAGCAGTTCTTC.

This clone was detected a few times. In the same sample, other DNA sequences code for this CDR3. The chain carries TRBV6-5 and TRBJ1-6; 7 nucleotides match TRBD1. Germline V lookup: CDR1 MNHEY, CDR2 SVGAGI. This CDR3 region has 15 residues. With V trimmed by 0 bases and J by 10 bases, 6 bases remained unmatched. The DNA for the CDR3 is TGTGCCAGCAGTTACTCCACAGGGGAAGGATCACCCCTCCACTTT. It encodes CASSYSTGEGSPLHF.

V gene TRBV2 combines with J gene TRBJ1-2, with unresolved D. The CDR3 is made up of 14 amino acids. The germline CDR1 and CDR2 sequences are SNHLY and FYNNEI. V was pared by 3 bases and J by 0 bases, with 8 bases between. In DNA, the CDR3 is TGTGCCAGCAGTGAGGGCAGACCTAACTATGGCTACACCTTC. It translates to CASSEGRPNYGYTF.

The chain uses TRBV6-2 or TRBV6-3 and TRBJ2-7, with unresolved D. The CDR3 totals 11 residues. Germline values: CDR1 MNHEY, CDR2 SVGEGT. Deletions cut 5 bases from V and 2 bases from J, with 4 bases between. CDR3 sequence (DNA): TGTGCCAGCAGTGTAACCTACGAGCAGTACTTC. Translation: CASSVTYEQYF.